A selection of T cell receptor beta chains follows, all from one sample in a study of shared clonotypes between healthy human individuals. The protocol was immunoSEQ multiplex PCR, while the TCRdb copy is restricted to in-frame clones and leaves out a portion. The sample includes around 330,000 clones, roughly 70% seen only once; the top ten take about 9.4%. What was sequenced was memory CD4+ T cells sorted from blood. These receptors originate from a man aged 30 to 45 in good health. The CDR3 runs from the conserved cysteine through the conserved F or W. The D gene is left open where the match is weak. Clone size is not always given. Where it is, it says once, few, many or a class for expanded clones.

- TRBJ1-3 - TRBV21-1 TGTGCCAGCAACGCGTGTGAGGTACACACCATATATTTT CASNACEVHTIYF
- TRBJ2-3 - TRBV11-2 TGTGCCAGCAGCTTAGTATCCAGCGTCGGGGATACGCAGTATTTT CASSLVSSVGDTQYF
few TRBJ2-7 - TRBV6-5 TGTGCCAGCAGACAGCGCGCGTTCTCCTACGAGCAGTACTTC CASRQRAFSYEQYF
- TRBJ2-3 - TRBV27 TGTGCCAGCAGTTTTCGCCTGGAGTTAGCTAGCACAGATACGCAGTATTTT CASSFRLELASTDTQYF
- TRBJ1-1 - TRBV27 TGTGCCAGCAGTCCCAGCCGGTGGGGGGCCCAAGGCACTGAAGCTTTCTTT CASSPSRWGAQGTEAFF
- TRBJ2-3 TRBD2 TRBV11-1 TGTGCCAGCAGCTTTGCCCTCGGGACTAGCGGCACAGATACGCAGTATTTT CASSFALGTSGTDTQYF
- TRBJ2-7 - TRBV7-2 TGTGCCAGCAGCCCCGATGCCGAGCAGTACTTC CASSPDAEQYF
- TRBJ2-1 TRBD2 TRBV7-3 TGTGCCAGCAGCCGGGGACTAGCGGGAGTATCTGAGCAGTTCTTC CASSRGLAGVSEQFF
- TRBJ1-5 TRBD1 TRBV6-1 TGTGCCAGCAGTGAATACGGACAGGGTGACATCCAGCCCCAGCATTTT CASSEYGQGDIQPQHF
- TRBJ2-2 - TRBV27 TGTGCCAGCAGTTTATTGCTCCCAGTTTTCACCGGGGAGCTGTTTTTT CASSLLLPVFTGELFF
- TRBJ1-2 - TRBV10-3 TGTGCCATCAGTGGGAGGGGGGACGGGCTTCGAGGCTACACCTTC CAISGRGDGLRGYTF
- TRBJ2-3 TRBD2 TRBV28 TGTGCCAGCAGTGGACTAGCGGGAGTGGGCACAGATACGCAGTATTTT CASSGLAGVGTDTQYF
- TRBJ2-1 TRBD2 TRBV7-2 TGTGCCAGCAATAAACTAGCGGGCGTCAATGAGCAGTTCTTC CASNKLAGVNEQFF
- TRBJ2-7 TRBD1 TRBV30 TGTGCCTGGAGTGTCGCGGGACAGGGGTGGGAGCAGTACTTC CAWSVAGQGWEQYF
- TRBJ2-3 TRBD1 TRBV18 TGTGCCAGCTCAACCCCGGAGGGACAGGGACCAGATACGCAGTATTTT CASSTPEGQGPDTQYF
- TRBJ1-1 - TRBV19 TGTGCCAGCCGGGGGTTTGACACTGAAGCTTTCTTT CASRGFDTEAFF
- TRBJ2-3 TRBD2 TRBV29-1 TGCAGCGTTGCATCGGGGAACCCGGGACTAGGAGATACGCAGTATTTT CSVASGNPGLGDTQYF
- TRBJ1-2 TRBD1 TRBV5-1 TGCGCCAGCAGCTTGGGACAGGGGTCGGGCGGCTACACCTTC CASSLGQGSGGYTF
- TRBJ2-7 - TRBV7-2 TGTGCCAGCAGATCGGCGGACGGCTACGAGCAGTACTTC CASRSADGYEQYF
- TRBJ2-1 TRBD1 TRBV29-1 TGCAGCGTCCTTCGGGACAGGGACTACAATGAGCAGTTCTTC CSVLRDRDYNEQFF
- TRBJ1-1 - TRBV11-2 TGTGCCAGCAGCACCCCCCGGGGCAGTTTAAAAGCTTTCTTT CASSTPRGSLKAFF
- TRBJ1-3 - TRBV5-5 TGTGCCAGCAGCTTGGGTGGGGGCCATAATACTGGAAACACCATATATTTT CASSLGGGHNTGNTIYF
few TRBJ2-5 TRBD2 TRBV5-4 TGTGCCAGCAGCTCGGGGGGGATGGTCGGGAGTCGAGAGACCCAGTACTTC CASSSGGMVGSRETQYF
- TRBJ1-4 TRBD1 TRBV2 TGTGCCAGCAGTCAACAGGGGGCAAGGGAAAAACTGTTTTTT CASSQQGAREKLFF
few TRBJ1-4 TRBD1 TRBV28 TGTGCCAGCAGTTGGGACAGGGATGAAAAACTGTTTTTT CASSWDRDEKLFF
- TRBJ1-4 - TRBV18 TGTGCCAGCTCACTATCGGTAGCAGATGAAAAACTGTTTTTT CASSLSVADEKLFF
- TRBJ2-5 - TRBV9 TGTGCCAGCAGCGTAGGAGGAAACCAAGAGACCCAGTACTTC CASSVGGNQETQYF
- TRBJ2-7 TRBD1 TRBV6-1 TGTGCCAGCAGGTTCGCGGGACAGGGGTGGTACGAGCAGTACTTC CASRFAGQGWYEQYF
- TRBJ2-1 TRBD2 TRBV25-1 TGTGCCAGCAGTGATAGCGGGAGGGCCCCCTACAATGAGCAGTTCTTC CASSDSGRAPYNEQFF
- TRBJ2-6 - TRBV5-6 TGTGCCAGCAGAACTCAAGGGTTATCTGGGGCCAACGTCCTGACTTTC CASRTQGLSGANVLTF
- TRBJ1-1 - TRBV6-5 TGTGCCAGCAGCCAGGGGAAAAACACTGAAGCTTTCTTT CASSQGKNTEAFF
- TRBJ2-1 TRBD1 TRBV5-1 TGCGCCAGCAGCTTTGGACAGGGCACCAATGAGCAGTTCTTC CASSFGQGTNEQFF
- TRBJ2-1 TRBD2 TRBV19 TGTGCCAGTAATACCGGGAGGGCCTTAGTTGAACATGAGCAGTTCTTC CASNTGRALVEHEQFF
- TRBJ2-5 - TRBV2 TGTGCCAGCAATGCGGGACGCCAAGAGACCCAGTACTTC CASNAGRQETQYF
- TRBJ2-5 - TRBV19 TGTGCCAGTAGTACCCAGAAGTACCAAGAGACCCAGTACTTC CASSTQKYQETQYF
- TRBJ1-5 - TRBV6-5 TGTGCCAGCGGACTGTCGGGGGCTAGCAATCAGCCCCAGCATTTT CASGLSGASNQPQHF
- TRBJ2-2 TRBD1 TRBV28 TGTGCCAGCATTGGACAGGGGAACACCGGGGAGCTGTTTTTT CASIGQGNTGELFF
- TRBJ1-2 - TRBV2 TGTGCCAGCAGTGAATCGCAGGGAAACTATGGCTACACCTTC CASSESQGNYGYTF
- TRBJ2-2 - TRBV2 TGTGCCAGCAGTAAGGAGGACAGCTTTAGCACCGGGGAGCTGTTTTTT CASSKEDSFSTGELFF
- TRBJ1-2 - TRBV28 TGTGCCAGCAGTCCCCTGATCTATGGCTACACCTTC CASSPLIYGYTF
- TRBJ2-3 TRBD2 TRBV2 TGTGCCAGCAGTCCGACGACTAGCGGGGATACGCAGTATTTT CASSPTTSGDTQYF
- TRBJ2-7 - TRBV28 TGTGCCAGCAGCTCAGTGGGATTCGGCGGTGGCTACGAGCAGTACTTC CASSSVGFGGGYEQYF
- TRBJ1-4 - TRBV9 TGTGCCAGCAGCCCAGGAGGCAGTTTAAATGAAAAACTGTTTTTT CASSPGGSLNEKLFF
- TRBJ2-1 - TRBV4-3 TGCGCCAGCAGCCAAGTTGCTATTTTCAATGAGCAGTTCTTC CASSQVAIFNEQFF
- TRBJ2-3 TRBD2 TRBV28 TGTGCCAGCAGTCCGGGACTAGCGGGAGGGGATACGCAGTATTTT CASSPGLAGGDTQYF
few TRBJ2-5 - TRBV6-1 TGTGCCAGCAGTCCTGGGGGGTACCAAGAGACCCAGTACTTC CASSPGGYQETQYF
- TRBJ2-7 - TRBV19 TGTGCCAGTAGTACTACCCGGGGGTCCTCAACCCGCTCCTACGAGCAGTACTTC CASSTTRGSSTRSYEQYF
- TRBJ2-4 - TRBV5-4 TGTGCCAGCAGCCCTGAGGGGGGAGACTTGAACATTCAGTACTTC CASSPEGGDLNIQYF
- TRBJ2-2 - TRBV4-1 TGCGCCAGCAGCCAAGGGCTAGCAGGCACCGGGGAGCTGTTTTTT CASSQGLAGTGELFF
- TRBJ1-2 - TRBV7-2 TGTGCCAGCAGCCTATACTCCTATGGCTACACCTTC CASSLYSYGYTF